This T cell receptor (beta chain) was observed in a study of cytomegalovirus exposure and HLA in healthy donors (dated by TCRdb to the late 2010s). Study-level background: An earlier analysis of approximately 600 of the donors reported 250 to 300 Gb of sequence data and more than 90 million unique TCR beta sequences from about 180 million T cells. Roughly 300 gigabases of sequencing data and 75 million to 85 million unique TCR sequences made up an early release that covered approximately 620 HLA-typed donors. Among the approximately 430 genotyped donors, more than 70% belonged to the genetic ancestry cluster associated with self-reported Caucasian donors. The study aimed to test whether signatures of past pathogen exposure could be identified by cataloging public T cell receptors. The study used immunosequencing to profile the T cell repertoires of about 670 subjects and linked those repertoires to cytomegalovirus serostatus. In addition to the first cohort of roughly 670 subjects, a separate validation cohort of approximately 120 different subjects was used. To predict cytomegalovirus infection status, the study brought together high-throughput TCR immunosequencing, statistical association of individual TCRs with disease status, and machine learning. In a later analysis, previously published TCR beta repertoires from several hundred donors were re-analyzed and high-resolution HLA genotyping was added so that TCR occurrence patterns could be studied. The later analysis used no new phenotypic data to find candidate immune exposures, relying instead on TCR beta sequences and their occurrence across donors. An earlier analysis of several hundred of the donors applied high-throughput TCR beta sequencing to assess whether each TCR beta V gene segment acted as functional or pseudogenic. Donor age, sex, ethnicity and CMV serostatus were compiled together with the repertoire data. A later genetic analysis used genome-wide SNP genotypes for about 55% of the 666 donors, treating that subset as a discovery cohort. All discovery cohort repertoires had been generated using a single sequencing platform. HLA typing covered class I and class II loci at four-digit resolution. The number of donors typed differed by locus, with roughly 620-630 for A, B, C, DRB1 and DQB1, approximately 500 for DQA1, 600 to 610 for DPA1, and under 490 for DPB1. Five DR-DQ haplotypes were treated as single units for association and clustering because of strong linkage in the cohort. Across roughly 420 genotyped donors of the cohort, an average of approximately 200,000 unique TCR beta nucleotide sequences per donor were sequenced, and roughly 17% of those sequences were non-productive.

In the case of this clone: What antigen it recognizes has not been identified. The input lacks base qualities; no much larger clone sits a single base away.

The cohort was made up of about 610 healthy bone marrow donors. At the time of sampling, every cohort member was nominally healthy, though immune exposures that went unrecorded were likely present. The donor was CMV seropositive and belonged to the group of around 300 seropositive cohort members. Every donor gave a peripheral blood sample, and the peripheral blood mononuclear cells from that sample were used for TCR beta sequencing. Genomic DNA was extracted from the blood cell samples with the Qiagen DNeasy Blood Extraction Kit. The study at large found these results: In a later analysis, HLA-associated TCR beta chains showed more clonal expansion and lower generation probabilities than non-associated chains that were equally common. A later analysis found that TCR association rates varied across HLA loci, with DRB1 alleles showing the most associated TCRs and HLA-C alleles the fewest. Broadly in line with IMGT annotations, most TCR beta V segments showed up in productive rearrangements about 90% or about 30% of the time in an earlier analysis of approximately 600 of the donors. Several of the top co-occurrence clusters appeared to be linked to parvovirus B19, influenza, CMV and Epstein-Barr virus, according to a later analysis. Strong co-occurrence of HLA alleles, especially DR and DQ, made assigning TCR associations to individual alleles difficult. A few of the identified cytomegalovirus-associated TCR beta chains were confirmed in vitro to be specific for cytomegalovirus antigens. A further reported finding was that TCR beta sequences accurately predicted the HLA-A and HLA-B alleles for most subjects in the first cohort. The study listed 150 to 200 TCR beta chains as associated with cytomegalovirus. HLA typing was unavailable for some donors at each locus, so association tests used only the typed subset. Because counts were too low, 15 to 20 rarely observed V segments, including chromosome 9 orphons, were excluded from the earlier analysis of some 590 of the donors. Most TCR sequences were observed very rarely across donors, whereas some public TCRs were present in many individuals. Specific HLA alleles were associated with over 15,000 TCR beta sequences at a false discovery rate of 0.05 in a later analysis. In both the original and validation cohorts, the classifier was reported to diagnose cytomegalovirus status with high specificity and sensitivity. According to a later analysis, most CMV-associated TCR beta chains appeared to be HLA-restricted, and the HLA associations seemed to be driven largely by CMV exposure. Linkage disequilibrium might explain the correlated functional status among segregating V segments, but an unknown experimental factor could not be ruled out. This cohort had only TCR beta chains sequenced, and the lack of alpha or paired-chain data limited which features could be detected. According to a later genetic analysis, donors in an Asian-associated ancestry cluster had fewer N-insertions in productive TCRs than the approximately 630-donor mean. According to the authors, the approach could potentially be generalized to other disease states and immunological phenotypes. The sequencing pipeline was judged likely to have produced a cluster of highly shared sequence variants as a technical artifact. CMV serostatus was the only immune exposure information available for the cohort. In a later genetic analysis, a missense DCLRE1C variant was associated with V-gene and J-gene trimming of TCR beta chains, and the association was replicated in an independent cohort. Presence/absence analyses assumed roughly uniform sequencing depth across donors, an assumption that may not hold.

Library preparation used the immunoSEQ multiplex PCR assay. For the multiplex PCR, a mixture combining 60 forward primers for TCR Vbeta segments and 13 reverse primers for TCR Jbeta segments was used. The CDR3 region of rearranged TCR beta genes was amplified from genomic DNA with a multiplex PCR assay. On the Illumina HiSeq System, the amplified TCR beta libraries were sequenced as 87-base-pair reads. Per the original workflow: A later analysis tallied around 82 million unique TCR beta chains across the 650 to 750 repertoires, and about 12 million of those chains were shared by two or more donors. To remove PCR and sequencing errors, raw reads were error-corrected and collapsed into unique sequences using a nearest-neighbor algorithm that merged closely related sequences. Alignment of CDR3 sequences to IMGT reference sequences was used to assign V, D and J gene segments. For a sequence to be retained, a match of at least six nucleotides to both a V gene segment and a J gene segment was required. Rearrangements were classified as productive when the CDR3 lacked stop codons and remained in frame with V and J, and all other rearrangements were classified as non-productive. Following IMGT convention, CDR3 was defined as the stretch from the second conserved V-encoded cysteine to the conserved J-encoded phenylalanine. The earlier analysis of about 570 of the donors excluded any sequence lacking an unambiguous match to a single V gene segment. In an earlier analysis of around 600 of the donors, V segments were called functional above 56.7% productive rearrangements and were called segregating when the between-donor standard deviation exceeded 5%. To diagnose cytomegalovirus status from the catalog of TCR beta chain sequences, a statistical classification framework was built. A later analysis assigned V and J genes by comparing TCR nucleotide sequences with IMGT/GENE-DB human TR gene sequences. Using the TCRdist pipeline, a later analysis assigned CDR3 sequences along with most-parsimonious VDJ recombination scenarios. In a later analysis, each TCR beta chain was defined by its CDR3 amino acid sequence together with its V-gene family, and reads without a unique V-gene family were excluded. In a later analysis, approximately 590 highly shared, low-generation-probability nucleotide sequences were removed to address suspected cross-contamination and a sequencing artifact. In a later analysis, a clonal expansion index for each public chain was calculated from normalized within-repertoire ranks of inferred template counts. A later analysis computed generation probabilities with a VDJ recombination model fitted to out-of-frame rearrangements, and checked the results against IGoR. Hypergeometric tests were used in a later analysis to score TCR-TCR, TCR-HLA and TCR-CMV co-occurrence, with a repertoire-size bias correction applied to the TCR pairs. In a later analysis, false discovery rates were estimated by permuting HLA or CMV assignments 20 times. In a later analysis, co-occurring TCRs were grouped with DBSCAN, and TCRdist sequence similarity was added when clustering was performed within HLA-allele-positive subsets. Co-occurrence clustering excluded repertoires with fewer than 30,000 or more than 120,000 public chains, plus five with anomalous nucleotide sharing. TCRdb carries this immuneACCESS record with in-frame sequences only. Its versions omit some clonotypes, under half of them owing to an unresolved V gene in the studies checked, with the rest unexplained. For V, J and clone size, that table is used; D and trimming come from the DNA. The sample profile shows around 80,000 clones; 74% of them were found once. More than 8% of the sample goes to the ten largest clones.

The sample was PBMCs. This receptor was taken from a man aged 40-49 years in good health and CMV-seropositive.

DNA sequence: TGTGCCAGCTCACTACTAGCGGAATACAATGAGCAGTTCTTC. This yields the protein CASSLLAEYNEQFF. In this chain, TRBV18 is recombined with TRBJ2-1, with 8 bases in between that match TRBD2. After removal of 4 bases from V and 4 bases from J, the junction retains 3 bases not matched to a gene. Its CDR3 holds 14 amino acids, cysteine through phenylalanine. Of the read, only the CDR3 DNA is kept; its 42 bases are in frame from base 1. Taken from the germline V gene, the CDR1 and CDR2 loops are KGHSH and LQKENI.